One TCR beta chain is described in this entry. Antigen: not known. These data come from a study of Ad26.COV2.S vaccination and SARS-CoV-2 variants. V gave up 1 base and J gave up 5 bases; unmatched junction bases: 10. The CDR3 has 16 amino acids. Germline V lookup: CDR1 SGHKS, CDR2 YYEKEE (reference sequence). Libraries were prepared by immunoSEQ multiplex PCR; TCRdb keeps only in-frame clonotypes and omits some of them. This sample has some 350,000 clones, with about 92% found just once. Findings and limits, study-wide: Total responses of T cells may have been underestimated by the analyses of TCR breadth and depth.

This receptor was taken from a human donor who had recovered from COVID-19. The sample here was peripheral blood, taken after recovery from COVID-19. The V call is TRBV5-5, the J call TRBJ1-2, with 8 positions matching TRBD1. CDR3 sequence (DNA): TGTGCCAGCAGCTTGACCGGGACAGGAACATTATATGGCTACACCTTC. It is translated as CASSLTGTGTLYGYTF.